This T cell receptor (beta chain) was recorded in a study of neurological immune-mediated disorders. This clonotype was detected many times. The antigen is unknown. The cDNA was synthesized by 5'RACE incorporating 10-nucleotide random UMIs. TCRdb ran MiXCR on the 5' RACE reads and lists one entry per CDR3 protein. The sample has tens of thousands of distinct CDR3 sequences, over 12% seen once. Trimming removed 5 bases at V and 2 bases at J, with 13 bases between. Germline CDR1 and CDR2: LNHDA and SQIVND (reference sequence). CDR3 length: 15 amino acids. The healthy controls volunteered at a blood bank in Maryland, USA. Findings and caveats of the study: Because no CDR3 amino acid sequences were shared across subjects by expanded clones, private repertoires were suggested in all groups. HTLV-1-associated myelopathy ranked highest for TCR clonal expansion and multiple sclerosis lowest, beneath healthy controls.

This sequence originates from a man aged 70-80 years in good health. The V gene is TRBV19, the J gene TRBJ2-1, with D possibly being TRBD1 or TRBD2 (5 bases each). Sequenced material: PBMCs. The CDR3 DNA reads TGTGCCAGTAGTCTCCCGGGGCGCGCCTACAATGAGCAGTTCTTC. It translates to CASSLPGRAYNEQFF.